The source of this TCR beta chain is a study of blood T cell repertoires in COVID-19. Study overall: Spain, Italy and the United States supplied samples that represented acute and convalescent COVID-19. In each case, the material was cDNA or gDNA derived from T cells, B-cell-depleted T cells, or PBMCs.

Original handling: Nucleated cell counts were estimated from reference gene primer amplification. Assay used: immunoSEQ multiplex PCR; TCRdb lists only in-frame clones, some missing. Clone size and V and J calls were adopted from that table, with D and trimming inferred from the DNA. The profile covers approximately 270,000 clones, with approximately 83% appearing a single time and around 1.8% taken by the ten largest. CDR1 and CDR2 from the germline V gene are MDHEN and SYDVKM. V was trimmed by 3 bases and J by 0 bases, leaving 28 bases between them. The CDR3 spans 21 residues. Sample: PBMCs or T cells enriched from blood (not recorded which). The sequence was collected from a woman in her forties or fifties who had recovered from COVID-19. The chain carries TRBV28 and TRBJ2-3; the D gene is possibly TRBD2 (7 bases). The CDR3, as DNA: TGTGCCAGCAGTTTGTCGGCGTGGGGGCGGGAGATCTCGCTAAGCACAGATACGCAGTATTTT. It yields the protein CASSLSAWGREISLSTDTQYF.